The source of this T cell receptor beta chain is a study of T-cell reconstitution after alpha-beta-depleted transplantation in children. General observations from the study: Several hundred expanded graft clones reportedly supplied alpha-beta T cells about two months after transplant. Surviving recipient cells, namely T cells and thymic progenitors, were the source of high day-60 TCRbeta diversity in some patients. Newly produced T cells mostly provided counts and TCRbeta diversity after one year, as hyperexpanded clones declined.

Preparing the TCRbeta library involved the use of unique molecular identifiers. MiXCR, applied by TCRdb to the PCR reads, yields one record per CDR3 protein. The data hold fewer than 1 million distinct CDR3 sequences, with 16% observed a single time. The germline CDR1 and CDR2 sequences are SGDLS and YYNGEE. The germline V and J ends were trimmed by 3 bases and 11 bases, with 14 bases remaining between them. CDR3 length: 12 residues. This clonotype has more than one count but fewer than ten. Its specificity is unknown. The sequenced sample was PBMCs, mostly from graft donor cells, obtained 360 days after TCRalphabeta/CD19-depleted stem cell transplant. The chain couples TRBV9 to TRBJ2-5, with D perhaps TRBD1 (5 bases). The origin of this receptor is a male patient aged 10 to 17 who had a stem cell transplant for acute lymphoblastic leukemia, so the T cells may come from the graft donor. The chain's CDR3 is CASSAEDSAQYF. The CDR3 bases are TGTGCCAGCAGCGCCGAAGACAGCGCACAGTACTTC.